This TCR beta chain derives from a study of blood T cell repertoires in COVID-19. Study context: Samples taken during acute and convalescent COVID-19 were collected in the United States, Italy and Spain. T cells, B-cell-depleted T cells, or PBMCs supplied cDNA or gDNA.

Authors' processing steps: Estimated nucleated cell counts came from reference gene primer amplification. Sequenced by immunoSEQ multiplex PCR; TCRdb stores in-frame clones only, minus some. V and J calls and clone size are copied from that table; D and trimming were computed from the DNA. Among fewer than 350,000 clones listed, approximately 91% were seen once. Cohort 3 recovery required two negative PCRs, clearance, or symptom resolution. The length of the CDR3 is 17 residues. V was pared by 4 bases and J by 0 bases, with 6 bases of the junction left unmatched. CDR1 and CDR2 from the germline V gene are SGHKS and YYEKEE (reference sequence).

The sequence was collected from a woman between 40 and 55 years old who had recovered from COVID-19. The rearrangement uses TRBV5-5 and TRBJ2-6; TRBD1 aligns across 8 bases. Sequences were obtained from PBMCs or T cells enriched from blood (not recorded which). CDR3 region: CASSPWTGHSGANVLTF. The CDR3 DNA is TGTGCCAGCAGCCCTTGGACAGGGCACTCTGGGGCCAACGTCCTGACTTTC.